This entry lists 30 T cell receptor beta chains sequenced from one sample in a study of shared clonotypes between healthy human individuals. Clones were read by immunoSEQ multiplex PCR, and TCRdb kept only the in-frame ones, dropping some. Of some 1 million clones in the sample, about three quarters were seen once. Sequencing input: memory CD4+ T cells sorted from blood. This sample's subset: CD45RA-negative fraction. The receptors derive from a man younger than 35 in good health.

Points on this clone: This sample includes further DNA sequences coding for the same CDR3. This CDR3 reads CASSDQTYQETQYF. CDR3 nucleotide sequence: TGTGCCAGCAGTGATCAAACGTACCAAGAGACCCAGTACTTC. The chain employs TRBV2 and TRBJ2-5; D uncertain. The germline V gene has CDR1 SNHLY and CDR2 FYNNEI. The V and J ends lost 3 bases and 0 bases respectively, with 8 bases between them. The CDR3 contains 14 residues.

The chain links TRBV5-1 to TRBJ2-6; TRBD2 aligns across 7 bases. In germline, CDR1 is SGHRS, CDR2 YFSETQ. The CDR3 sequence is 18 residues long. V lost 0 bases to trimming and J lost 0 bases; unmatched junction nucleotides: 6. CDR3: CASSLGTSLTSGANVLTF. CDR3 DNA sequence: TGCGCCAGCAGCTTGGGGACTAGTCTTACCTCTGGGGCCAACGTCCTGACTTTC.

There are a few counts of this clone. The CDR3 coding sequence is TGCGCCAGCAGCCAACACTCATACCGCAGCGGGACCGGCCAAGAGACCCAGTACTTC. Protein product: CASSQHSYRSGTGQETQYF. The chain combines TRBV4-3 with TRBJ2-5; 7 bases align to TRBD2. The CDR3 is 19 amino acids. With V trimmed by 2 bases and J by 1 base, 16 bases remained unmatched. From germline, CDR1 is LGHNA and CDR2 YSLEER.

This clone was picked up one time. The chain uses TRBV2 and TRBJ2-5; the D gene is possibly TRBD1 (5 bases). Per germline, CDR1 SNHLY and CDR2 FYNNEI. This CDR3 is 14 amino acids long. Trimming took 7 bases from V and 5 from J, leaving 17 bases between them. The CDR3 here is CASKGRSGTETQYF. Here the CDR3 DNA reads TGTGCCAGCAAGGGGCGGTCGGGCACGGAGACCCAGTACTTC.

This chain joins TRBV19 and TRBJ1-3, with a tentative D call TRBD1 (5 bases). The CDR3 loop spans 13 amino acids. Trimming took 9 bases from V and 2 from J, leaving 11 bases between them. Germline V gene data show CDR1 as LNHDA and CDR2 as SQIVND (reference sequence). CDR3 in DNA: TGTGCCAGCTCGACAGAAACTGGAAACACCATATATTTT. It translates to CASSTETGNTIYF.

This chain connects TRBV4-3 to TRBJ2-4; 7 nucleotides align to TRBD2. CDR1 is LGHNA, CDR2 YSLEER, per germline. CDR3 length: 18 residues. Trimming at V came to 0 bases and at J to 0 bases, leaving 8 bases not matched to a gene. The CDR3 DNA sequence: TGCGCCAGCAGCCAAGAAGGGTTCGCTAGCGGAGCCAAAAACATTCAGTACTTC. It specifies CASSQEGFASGAKNIQYF.

The chain is built from TRBV5-3 and TRBJ2-5, with D uncertain. TRBV5-3 is labeled an ORF, and its function is uncertain. The CDR3 is 10 amino acids. Deletions cut 2 bases from V and 4 bases from J, with 0 bases between. The DNA for the CDR3 is TGTGCCAGAAGCTTAGAGACCCAGTACTTC. Protein product: CARSLETQYF.

The rearrangement joins TRBV28 to TRBJ2-1; D gene unclear. The germline V gene has CDR1 MDHEN and CDR2 SYDVKM. The CDR3 is 14 residues long. V lost 7 bases, J lost 0 bases, and 10 bases lay in between. The CDR3 sequence: CASTLWSSYNEQFF. The CDR3 nucleotides are TGTGCCAGCACCCTTTGGAGCTCCTACAATGAGCAGTTCTTC.

V gene TRBV18 combines with J gene TRBJ2-5; D unclear. Germline CDR1 and CDR2: KGHSH and LQKENI. The CDR3 loop spans 13 amino acids. The V end lost 3 bases, the J end lost 3 bases, and 8 bases lay between the germline ends. The CDR3 protein is CASSPALKETQYF. The CDR3 DNA sequence: TGTGCCAGCTCACCTGCGTTAAAAGAGACCCAGTACTTC.

The rearrangement joins TRBV7-6 to TRBJ2-5; 7 bases are shared with TRBD1. V gave up 0 bases and J gave up 5 bases; unmatched junction bases: 9. CDR3 length: 16 amino acids. Germline V gene lookup returns CDR1 SGHVS and CDR2 FNYEAQ. The CDR3 reads CASSLALGGLGETQYF. The CDR3 DNA sequence: TGTGCCAGCAGCTTAGCGCTAGGGGGCCTTGGGGAGACCCAGTACTTC. Full variable domain (remainder filled in from reference TRBV7-6 and TRBJ2-5): GAGVSQSPRYKVTKRGQDVALRCDPISGHVSLYWYRQALGQGPEFLTYFNYEAQQDKSGLPNDRFSAERPEGSISTLTIQRTEQRDSAMYRCASSLALGGLGETQYFGPGTRLLVL.

V is TRBV5-4 and J is TRBJ1-2; 9 bases match TRBD1. Germline V gene data show CDR1 as SGHNT and CDR2 as YYREEE (reference sequence). The CDR3 extends over 15 amino acids. The J segment lost 2 bases and the V segment lost 2 bases, leaving 4 bases of the junction unmatched. In DNA, the CDR3 is TGTGCCAGCAGCTTCCCCGGGACAGGGAACTATGGCTACACCTTC. This sequence encodes CASSFPGTGNYGYTF.

The rearrangement joins TRBV9 to TRBJ2-6; D gene uncertain. V dropped 4 bases and J dropped 0 bases, with 14 bases sitting between them. This CDR3 spans 17 amino acids. Germline CDR1 reads SGDLS; CDR2 reads YYNGEE. The CDR3: CASSPPMAVSGANVLTF. CDR3 DNA: TGTGCCAGCAGCCCCCCTATGGCAGTCTCTGGGGCCAACGTCCTGACTTTC.

The V call is TRBV7-2, the J call TRBJ2-3; 8 bases are shared with TRBD2. CDR1 is SGHTA and CDR2 is FQGNSA in the germline V gene. V dropped 1 base and J dropped 2; count of bases not matched to a gene: 5. The CDR3 spans 16 residues. The CDR3 loop reads CASSLGAGALTDTQYF. The DNA for the CDR3 is TGTGCCAGCAGCTTAGGAGCGGGAGCCCTCACAGATACGCAGTATTTT.

The chain recombines TRBV2 with TRBJ1-2; the D is unclear. This CDR3 is built from 13 residues. The V end lost 5 bases, the J end lost 2 bases, and 9 bases lay between the germline ends. Germline CDR1 is SNHLY and CDR2 is FYNNEI. CDR3 DNA sequence: TGTGCCAGCAGTCGGCAGCCAAACTATGGCTACACCTTC. This encodes CASSRQPNYGYTF.

The chain carries TRBV30 and TRBJ1-5; TRBD1 matches at 7 bases. Germline values: CDR1 GTSNPN, CDR2 SVGIG (reference sequence). This CDR3 has 16 amino acids. The V gene end was trimmed by 5 bases and the J gene end by 6 bases; junction bases not matched to a gene: 16. CDR3 DNA: TGTGCCTGGTCTGGCAGGGGGTCCCAGTGGGGTCAGCCCCAGCATTTT. Its protein is CAWSGRGSQWGQPQHF.

The genes are TRBV7-2 and TRBJ2-7, with 11 bases fitting TRBD1. The V and J ends lost 1 base and 0 bases, in that order; junction bases with no gene match: 2. The CDR3 loop spans 16 amino acids. CDR1 and CDR2 from the germline V gene are SGHTA and FQGNSA. The CDR3 protein is CASSLGGTGGSYEQYF. CDR3 nucleotide sequence: TGTGCCAGCAGCTTAGGAGGGACAGGGGGCTCCTACGAGCAGTACTTC.

The rearrangement joins TRBV18 to TRBJ1-3, with D perhaps matching TRBD1 (5 bases). Trimming took 1 base from V and 0 from J, leaving 13 bases between them. This CDR3 is built from 17 residues. Germline assignment: CDR1 KGHSH and CDR2 LQKENI. In nucleotides, the CDR3 is TGTGCCAGCTCACCACAAGAGGGGACGAGCTCTGGAAACACCATATATTTT. Amino acid sequence: CASSPQEGTSSGNTIYF.

The V call is TRBV9, the J call TRBJ1-1, with D unresolved. The CDR3 has 13 amino acids. V was cut by 4 bases and J by 1 base, with 8 bases left in between. Germline CDR1 and CDR2: SGDLS and YYNGEE. This chain's CDR3 is CASSLAANTEAFF. Here the CDR3 DNA reads TGTGCCAGCAGCCTCGCGGCGAACACTGAAGCTTTCTTT.

V is TRBV6-5 and J is TRBJ1-5; TRBD1 agrees at 10 bases. V was pared by 6 bases and J by 7 bases, with 6 bases of the junction left unmatched. The CDR3 runs 14 residues. Germline CDR1 is MNHEY and CDR2 is SVGAGI. The chain's CDR3 is CASRGTGVGQPQHF. The DNA for the CDR3 is TGTGCCAGCAGGGGGACAGGGGTTGGCCAGCCCCAGCATTTT.

The chain recombines TRBV7-2 with TRBJ1-6, with TRBD1 matching 7 bases. CDR1 and CDR2 (germline): SGHTA, FQGNSA. V lost 1 base, J lost 7 bases, and 4 bases stayed unmatched. This CDR3 comprises 15 residues. DNA of the CDR3: TGTGCCAGCAGCTTAGAGACAGGGAAGAATTCACCCCTCCACTTT. Its protein product is CASSLETGKNSPLHF. The variable domain in full, completed from reference TRBV7-2 and TRBJ1-6, reads GAGVSQSPSNKVTEKGKDVELRCDPISGHTALYWYRQSLGQGLEFLIYFQGNSAPDKSGLPSDRFSAERTGGSVSTLTIQRTQQEDSAVYLCASSLETGKNSPLHFGNGTRLTVT.

This clone was seen once. The chain uses TRBV2 and TRBJ1-2; maybe TRBD1 (5 bases). The CDR3 length is 14 residues. From germline, CDR1 is SNHLY and CDR2 FYNNEI. Trimming cost V 5 bases and J 4 bases, with 14 bases left between them. The CDR3 DNA follows: TGTGCCAGCAGTTGGGACGTTCCATCCTATGGCTACACCTTC. The encoded protein is CASSWDVPSYGYTF.

The chain combines TRBV6-1 with TRBJ1-4; a possible D gene is TRBD1 (5 bases). The V gene lost 5 bases and the J gene lost 6 bases, with 16 bases spanning the gap. CDR1 MNHNS and CDR2 SASEGT come from the germline V gene. This CDR3 contains 15 residues. The chain's CDR3 is CASSLGGGRYEKLFF. In DNA form, the CDR3 reads TGTGCCAGCAGTCTAGGTGGGGGTAGGTATGAAAAACTGTTTTTT.

This clone was detected only a few times. V is TRBV19 and J is TRBJ1-6; D gene uncertain. V lost 3 bases and J lost 0, with 6 bases in between. The CDR3 runs 15 residues. The germline V gene has CDR1 LNHDA and CDR2 SQIVND (reference sequence). In nucleotides, the CDR3 is TGTGCCAGTAGTATTCTGAGCTCCTATAATTCACCCCTCCACTTT. Translation gives CASSILSSYNSPLHF. Supplemented by reference TRBV19 and TRBJ1-6, the full variable domain reads DGGITQSPKYLFRKEGQNVTLSCEQNLNHDAMYWYRQDPGQGLRLIYYSQIVNDFQKGDIAEGYSVSREKKESFPLTVTSAQKNPTAFYLCASSILSSYNSPLHFGNGTRLTVT.

The chain recombines TRBV29-1 with TRBJ2-5; D possibly corresponds to TRBD1 (6 bases). The germline gives CDR1 SQVTM, CDR2 ANQGSEA. The ends were cut back, 6 bases at V and 1 base at J, with 21 bases in the middle. The CDR3 has 16 amino acids. CDR3 region: CSVGIIQGAFQETQYF. Written as DNA, the CDR3 is TGCAGCGTGGGGATAATACAGGGAGCTTTCCAAGAGACCCAGTACTTC.

The chain has TRBV5-8 and TRBJ1-2; D gene unclear. Germline V gives CDR1 SGHTS, CDR2 YDEGEE. The V and J ends lost 6 bases and 10 bases respectively, with 13 bases between them. The CDR3 is 11 amino acids. CDR3: CASKLAKDYTF. CDR3 coding DNA: TGTGCCAGCAAGTTAGCAAAAGACTACACCTTC.

The gene calls are TRBV4-2 and TRBJ1-4; D remains unclear. Deletions cut 0 bases from V and 7 bases from J, with 9 bases between. The germline gives CDR1 LGHNA, CDR2 YNFKEQ. The CDR3 extends over 14 amino acids. CDR3 amino acids: CASSQDGGPEKLFF. CDR3 DNA sequence: TGTGCCAGCAGCCAAGACGGAGGTCCTGAAAAACTGTTTTTT.

The chain couples TRBV6-1 to TRBJ1-4; D remains unclear. The germline CDR1 and CDR2 sequences are MNHNS and SASEGT. The CDR3 loop spans 14 amino acids. With 1 base removed from V and 8 bases from J, the gap between germline ends came to 11 bases. The DNA for the CDR3 is TGTGCCAGCAGTGAAGTCCGAAAAGGGGAAAAACTGTTTTTT. Protein: CASSEVRKGEKLFF.

This clone was detected a few times. The chain has TRBV5-6 and TRBJ2-2, with a weak D call TRBD2 (7 bases). Germline loops: CDR1 SGHDT, CDR2 YYEEEE. CDR3 length: 17 residues. V lost 0 bases and J lost 1, with 13 bases in between. CDR3 sequence (DNA): TGTGCCAGCAGCTTGGGTGCGGGGGCTCAGAACACCGGGGAGCTGTTTTTT. Amino acid sequence: CASSLGAGAQNTGELFF.

This sequence joins TRBV7-2 and TRBJ2-1; D might be TRBD1 (6 bases). Germline V lookup: CDR1 SGHTA, CDR2 FQGNSA. V gave up 1 base and J gave up 8 bases, with 18 bases separating them. The CDR3 sequence is 16 residues long. CDR3 nucleotides: TGTGCCAGCAGCTTAGTAGCGTCAGGGGTAAGGGATGAGCAGTTCTTC. Amino acid sequence: CASSLVASGVRDEQFF.

The chain has TRBV6-1 and TRBJ1-6; TRBD1 agrees at 7 bases. Germline CDR1 MNHNS, CDR2 SASEGT. The CDR3 is made up of 15 amino acids. Trimming at V came to 5 bases and at J to 4 bases, leaving 5 bases not matched to a gene. In DNA, the CDR3 is TGTGCCAGCAGTAATACAGGGGTTTATAATTCACCCCTCCACTTT. Protein product: CASSNTGVYNSPLHF.